This is a list of T cell receptor beta chains from one sample in a study of technical replicates of blood from a handful of donors. Produced via immunoSEQ multiplex PCR; TCRdb's table is partial and in-frame only. The profile shows tens of thousands of clones, roughly 93% of them singletons. The sequenced material came from PBMCs. The receptors stem from a human donor in good health. Some clones in this sample may be carry-over from other donors' samples. The CDR3 runs from the conserved cysteine through the conserved F or W. D genes are given only for firm matches. The size field is filled for only some rows; it gives once, few, many or a size class.

clone_size: .; j_call: TRBJ2-1; v_call: TRBV7-9; d_call: TRBD2; cdr3_nt: TGTGCCAGCAGCTTCGGCGGGAGTCGCGACAATGAGCAGTTCTTC; cdr3_aa: CASSFGGSRDNEQFF
clone_size: .; j_call: TRBJ1-2; v_call: TRBV27; d_call: TRBD1; cdr3_nt: TGTGCCAGCAGTTTTTTCCCCAATCGCGGACAGGGACACACCTTC; cdr3_aa: CASSFFPNRGQGHTF
clone_size: once; j_call: TRBJ1-5; v_call: TRBV19; d_call: .; cdr3_nt: TGTGCCAGTAGTTTGGAGTCGGGCAATCAGCCCCAGCATTTT; cdr3_aa: CASSLESGNQPQHF
clone_size: .; j_call: TRBJ1-1; v_call: TRBV6-5; d_call: .; cdr3_nt: TGTGCCAGCAGCTCTGGGGGGAGGGTCGGGGCTTTCTTT; cdr3_aa: CASSSGGRVGAFF
clone_size: once; j_call: TRBJ2-7; v_call: TRBV18; d_call: TRBD2; cdr3_nt: TGTGCCAGCTCACCAACTAGCGGGAGCTCCTACGAGCAGTACTTC; cdr3_aa: CASSPTSGSSYEQYF
clone_size: .; j_call: TRBJ2-5; v_call: TRBV5-6; d_call: .; cdr3_nt: TGTGCCAGCAGCCTCACGGGGTCCGGACGGGGGGAGACCCAGTACTTC; cdr3_aa: CASSLTGSGRGETQYF
clone_size: once; j_call: TRBJ2-3; v_call: TRBV11-2; d_call: .; cdr3_nt: TGTGCCAGCAGCGTTCGCGGGCACACAGATACGCAGTATTTT; cdr3_aa: CASSVRGHTDTQYF
clone_size: .; j_call: TRBJ2-7; v_call: TRBV10-2; d_call: .; cdr3_nt: TGCGCCAGCAGTGAGAGTCGGGGGGCGGGCGAGCAGTACTTC; cdr3_aa: CASSESRGAGEQYF
clone_size: once; j_call: TRBJ2-6; v_call: TRBV10-1; d_call: .; cdr3_nt: TGCGCCAGTCGACAGCAGCACAACTCTGGGGCCAACGTCCTGACTTTC; cdr3_aa: CASRQQHNSGANVLTF
clone_size: .; j_call: TRBJ1-5; v_call: TRBV6-5; d_call: .; cdr3_nt: TGTGCCAGCAGTCCGGGGAGCAATCAGCCCCAGCATTTT; cdr3_aa: CASSPGSNQPQHF
clone_size: few; j_call: TRBJ1-1; v_call: TRBV2; d_call: .; cdr3_nt: TGTGCCAGCAGCGATACATCGAACACTGAAGCTTTCTTT; cdr3_aa: CASSDTSNTEAFF
clone_size: .; j_call: TRBJ1-2; v_call: TRBV6-6; d_call: TRBD1; cdr3_nt: TGTGCCAGCAGTTACTCGATGAACAGGGGGCGCGGCTACACCTTC; cdr3_aa: CASSYSMNRGRGYTF
clone_size: few; j_call: TRBJ1-1; v_call: TRBV6-5; d_call: TRBD1; cdr3_nt: TGTGCCAGCAGTTACTCTACCCCAGGGGGAACTGAAGCTTTCTTT; cdr3_aa: CASSYSTPGGTEAFF
clone_size: .; j_call: TRBJ1-3; v_call: TRBV6-5; d_call: .; cdr3_nt: TGTGCCAGCAGTTACTCGCGGCGCAAAGAGGCCATATATTTT; cdr3_aa: CASSYSRRKEAIYF
clone_size: .; j_call: TRBJ1-1; v_call: TRBV7-2; d_call: .; cdr3_nt: TGTGCCAGCAGCTTAGCGGCACACCTGAACACTGAAGCTTTCTTT; cdr3_aa: CASSLAAHLNTEAFF
clone_size: .; j_call: TRBJ2-5; v_call: TRBV29-1; d_call: TRBD1; cdr3_nt: TGCAGCGTTGTGGGACAGGGTTTTGATAGGGGCCAGTACTTC; cdr3_aa: CSVVGQGFDRGQYF
clone_size: .; j_call: TRBJ1-5; v_call: TRBV6-5; d_call: .; cdr3_nt: TGTGCCAGCAGTTACAACGGGATTGGGAATCAGCCCCAGCATTTT; cdr3_aa: CASSYNGIGNQPQHF
clone_size: .; j_call: TRBJ2-1; v_call: TRBV15; d_call: .; cdr3_nt: TGTGCCACCAGCAGAGACCCTGGGGCCGGCGGCAATGAGCAGTTCTTC; cdr3_aa: CATSRDPGAGGNEQFF
clone_size: .; j_call: TRBJ2-1; v_call: TRBV5-3; d_call: TRBD2; cdr3_nt: TGTGCCAGAAGCTTGAGGCGGGGGGTATACAATGAGCAGTTCTTC; cdr3_aa: CARSLRRGVYNEQFF
clone_size: .; j_call: TRBJ2-7; v_call: TRBV12-5; d_call: TRBD2; cdr3_nt: TGTGCTAGTGCCCGGGGAGCGGGAACCTACGAGCAGTACTTC; cdr3_aa: CASARGAGTYEQYF
clone_size: .; j_call: TRBJ2-5; v_call: TRBV7-9; d_call: TRBD1; cdr3_nt: TGTGCCAGCAGCTTAGCAGGGGGCCTGGAGACCCAGTACTTC; cdr3_aa: CASSLAGGLETQYF
clone_size: .; j_call: TRBJ2-3; v_call: TRBV5-1; d_call: .; cdr3_nt: TGCGCCAGCAGCTTGGCCCTTAGCATGTCAGATACGCAGTATTTT; cdr3_aa: CASSLALSMSDTQYF
clone_size: few; j_call: TRBJ1-4; v_call: TRBV18; d_call: .; cdr3_nt: TGTGCCAGCGCACAGGGAGTTAATGAAAAACTGTTTTTT; cdr3_aa: CASAQGVNEKLFF
clone_size: .; j_call: TRBJ1-4; v_call: TRBV2; d_call: .; cdr3_nt: TGTGCCGGGCGGGGCGGCGATGAAAAACTGTTTTTT; cdr3_aa: CAGRGGDEKLFF
clone_size: .; j_call: TRBJ2-2; v_call: TRBV4-3; d_call: .; cdr3_nt: TGCGCCAGCAGCCAAGAGGCCAGGGCCGGGGGGGAGCTGTTTTTT; cdr3_aa: CASSQEARAGGELFF
clone_size: once; j_call: TRBJ2-5; v_call: TRBV7-2; d_call: TRBD2; cdr3_nt: TGTGCCAGCAGCCCCAGATCTAGCGGGGGGGCTTTCGAGACCCAGTACTTC; cdr3_aa: CASSPRSSGGAFETQYF
clone_size: .; j_call: TRBJ1-1; v_call: TRBV9; d_call: TRBD1; cdr3_nt: TGTGCCAGCAGCTTCACCGGGACAGGGTACACTGAAGCTTTCTTT; cdr3_aa: CASSFTGTGYTEAFF
clone_size: .; j_call: TRBJ1-6; v_call: TRBV10-3; d_call: TRBD1; cdr3_nt: TGTGCCATCAGTGAGTCGACAGGGGGCGCTGGGTCACCCCTCCACTTT; cdr3_aa: CAISESTGGAGSPLHF
clone_size: .; j_call: TRBJ2-5; v_call: TRBV2; d_call: TRBD2; cdr3_nt: TGTGCCAGCAGTGCATCTAGCGGGCGGGAGACCCAGTACTTC; cdr3_aa: CASSASSGRETQYF
clone_size: .; j_call: TRBJ1-3; v_call: TRBV27; d_call: TRBD1; cdr3_nt: TGTGCCAGCAGGCTACAGGGGATGTCTGGAAACACCATATATTTT; cdr3_aa: CASRLQGMSGNTIYF
clone_size: .; j_call: TRBJ2-7; v_call: TRBV5-1; d_call: TRBD2; cdr3_nt: TGCGCCAGCAGCTTTATGACTAGCGGGAGCACCGACGAGCAGTACTTC; cdr3_aa: CASSFMTSGSTDEQYF
clone_size: .; j_call: TRBJ2-3; v_call: TRBV7-9; d_call: .; cdr3_nt: TGTGCCAGCAGCTTAGCTCAGAGCACAGATACGCAGTATTTT; cdr3_aa: CASSLAQSTDTQYF
clone_size: .; j_call: TRBJ2-5; v_call: TRBV5-1; d_call: TRBD2; cdr3_nt: TGCGCCAGCAGCCCGCTAGCGGGGGTCCAAGAGACCCAGTACTTC; cdr3_aa: CASSPLAGVQETQYF
clone_size: .; j_call: TRBJ1-1; v_call: TRBV30; d_call: .; cdr3_nt: TGTGCCTGGAGTTCGCAAACTGCAGGGCGTGCTGAAGCTTTCTTT; cdr3_aa: CAWSSQTAGRAEAFF
clone_size: .; j_call: TRBJ1-4; v_call: TRBV9; d_call: .; cdr3_nt: TGTGCCAGCAGCGTAGCTCCTTCAACTAATGAAAAACTGTTTTTT; cdr3_aa: CASSVAPSTNEKLFF
clone_size: .; j_call: TRBJ2-3; v_call: TRBV11-2; d_call: .; cdr3_nt: TGTGCCAGCAGCCCCCCGGGTCATACGCAGTATTTT; cdr3_aa: CASSPPGHTQYF
clone_size: .; j_call: TRBJ1-1; v_call: TRBV18; d_call: .; cdr3_nt: TGTGCCAGCTCACCAGGGTTCGCGGACACTGAAGCTTTCTTT; cdr3_aa: CASSPGFADTEAFF
clone_size: .; j_call: TRBJ2-2; v_call: TRBV7-7; d_call: .; cdr3_nt: TGTGCCAGCAGCTCGACAGACACCGGGGAGCTGTTTTTT; cdr3_aa: CASSSTDTGELFF
clone_size: once; j_call: TRBJ2-1; v_call: TRBV1; d_call: .; cdr3_nt: TGCACCAGCCACGGGACTAAAAAGTTCTTC; cdr3_aa: CTSHGTKKFF